The 7 T cell receptor beta chains below all came from one sample that was sequenced in a study of blood T cell repertoires in COVID-19. Assay used: immunoSEQ multiplex PCR; TCRdb lists only in-frame clones, some missing. Found here are some 350,000 clones, 87% of them singletons; the top ten hold about 6.3%. The sample comprised peripheral blood. The receptors were gathered from a woman aged 45-65 years with COVID-19, enrolled during active disease.

There are a few counts of this clone. The chain carries TRBV6-2 or TRBV6-3 and TRBJ2-7; 7 bases are a match to TRBD1. V shed 6 bases and J 2 bases; nucleotides not matched to a gene: 4. The V gene's germline CDR1 is MNHEY and CDR2 SVGEGT. The CDR3 consists of 13 residues. CDR3 residues: CASSADRTYEQYF. The CDR3 DNA is TGTGCCAGCAGCGCGGACAGGACCTACGAGCAGTACTTC.

This chain connects TRBV7-8 to TRBJ2-3, with 13 positions matching TRBD2. CDR1 SGHVS and CDR2 FQNEAQ come from the germline V gene. J lost 5 bases, V lost 5 bases, and 7 bases had no gene match. The CDR3 loop spans 16 amino acids. This CDR3 is CASSARTSGSRDTQYF. DNA for the CDR3: TGTGCCAGCAGCGCAAGGACTAGCGGGAGTAGAGATACGCAGTATTTT.

The rearrangement links TRBV19 to TRBJ2-3; perhaps TRBD1 as D (6 bases). This CDR3 has 14 residues. Trimming cost V 5 bases and J 8 bases, with 17 bases left between them. Germline assignment: CDR1 LNHDA and CDR2 SQIVND (reference sequence). This CDR3 reads CASSGQLPAGTQYF. In DNA, the CDR3 is TGTGCCAGTAGTGGACAGTTGCCCGCGGGTACGCAGTATTTT. Together with reference TRBV19 and TRBJ2-3, the CDR3 gives the full variable domain: DGGITQSPKYLFRKEGQNVTLSCEQNLNHDAMYWYRQDPGQGLRLIYYSQIVNDFQKGDIAEGYSVSREKKESFPLTVTSAQKNPTAFYLCASSGQLPAGTQYFGPGTRLTVL.

V and J are TRBV27 and TRBJ2-4; possibly TRBD1 for D (5 bases). Deletions cut 6 bases from V and 0 bases from J, with 9 bases between. This CDR3 has 14 amino acids. CDR1 is MNHEY and CDR2 is SMNVEV in the germline V gene (reference sequence). Written as DNA, the CDR3 is TGTGCCAGCAGCAGGGATCAAGCCAAAAACATTCAGTACTTC. Translating gives CASSRDQAKNIQYF.

This chain links TRBV7-2 with TRBJ2-1; possibly TRBD2 for D (5 bases). Germline V gives CDR1 SGHTA, CDR2 FQGNSA. The CDR3 contains 13 residues. V dropped 0 bases and J dropped 12 bases, with 12 bases sitting between them. This CDR3 is CASSLASSGLQFF. The DNA of the CDR3 is TGTGCCAGCAGCTTAGCGTCCAGCGGACTGCAGTTCTTC.

The gene calls are TRBV5-6 and TRBJ1-2; 7 bases line up with TRBD1. The CDR3 length is 16 residues. Germline-derived CDR1 and CDR2 are SGHDT and YYEEEE. V dropped 7 bases and J dropped 8; count of bases not matched to a gene: 20. CDR3 coding DNA: TGTGCCAGCTTAACGACCGGCACAGGGGCTATGGGAGGCTACACCTTC. Residues: CASLTTGTGAMGGYTF.

The gene calls are TRBV7-8 and TRBJ2-3, with D possibly TRBD2 on 5 matching bases. The germline CDR1 and CDR2 sequences are SGHVS and FQNEAQ. This CDR3 has 15 residues. Trimming took off 5 bases at V and 4 bases at J, with 16 bases between the two ends. CDR3 sequence: CASSRPGLAPDTQYF. In DNA, the CDR3 is TGTGCCAGCAGCCGCCCGGGTCTAGCCCCAGATACGCAGTATTTT.